Following are 21 T cell receptor beta chains from one sample sequenced in a study of breast tumors, draining lymph nodes, adjacent tissues. TCRdb redid the calling of the multiplex PCR reads with MiXCR, one entry per CDR3 protein. This table has about 230,000 distinct CDR3 sequences, about a third appearing once. The lymph nodes were axillary draining lymph nodes from breast cancer patients. The source material was axillary lymph node tissue. All receptors derive from a female donor with breast cancer. Some clones in this sample may be carry-over from other donors' samples.

The chain uses TRBV9 and TRBJ2-3; 7 bases map to TRBD1. Germline V gene sequence: CDR1 SGDLS, CDR2 YYNGEE. This CDR3 contains 16 residues. J was trimmed by 12 bases and V by 4 bases; bases with no gene match: 20. This chain's CDR3 is CASSWRDRADTSPQYF. DNA of the CDR3: TGTGCCAGCAGCTGGAGAGACAGGGCCGATACTTCACCCCAGTATTTT.

CDR3: CASSESGLWRGAYEQYF. The CDR3 DNA reads as TGCGCCAGCAGTGAGTCAGGGCTCTGGCGGGGGGCATACGAGCAGTACTTC. The V and J genes are TRBV10-2 and TRBJ2-7; 8 bases align to TRBD2. CDR1 WSHSY and CDR2 SAAADI come from the germline V gene. V shed 0 bases and J 4 bases; nucleotides not matched to a gene: 11. The CDR3 contains 17 residues.

This clonotype appeared many times. CDR3 sequence reads: CSAREGSGRIHGYTF. In DNA form, the CDR3 reads TGCAGTGCTAGAGAAGGGAGCGGCCGGATTCATGGCTACACCTTC. The genes are TRBV20-1 and TRBJ1-2; D not resolved. Germline V gene sequence: CDR1 DFQATT, CDR2 SNEGSKA (reference sequence). The CDR3 extends over 15 amino acids. V gave up 0 bases and J gave up 6 bases, with 17 bases separating them.

In its sample, this clonotype was seen a few times. It may be a read error: a sequence one base away is much more abundant. The chain uses TRBV11-2 and TRBJ1-5; TRBD1 agrees at 7 bases. CDR1 and CDR2 from the germline V gene are SGHAT and FQNNGV. There are 13 residues in the CDR3. Trimming removed 5 bases from V and 9 bases from J; junction bases left unmatched: 7. The CDR3 here is CASSRGLGPPQHF. In DNA form, the CDR3 reads TGTGCCAGCAGCAGGGGGCTTGGTCCGCCCCAGCATTTT.

This clonotype was picked up a small number of times. This may stem from a read error, because a much larger clone lies one nucleotide away. V is TRBV14 and J is TRBJ2-5, with 14 bases that match TRBD2. V lost 1 base to trimming and J lost 7 bases; unmatched junction nucleotides: 8. From germline, CDR1 is SGHDN and CDR2 FVKESK. The CDR3 loop spans 17 amino acids. CDR3 sequence: CASSQAGLAGVGATQYF. As DNA, the CDR3 is TGTGCCAGCAGCCAAGCGGGACTAGCGGGAGTTGGGGCGACCCAGTACTTC.

This clonotype was observed once. The chain uses TRBV11-1 and TRBJ2-3; 10 bases match TRBD1. Trimming took 3 bases from V and 8 from J; bases not matched to a gene: 11. Germline CDR1 reads SGHAT; CDR2 reads FQDESV (reference sequence). CDR3 length: 16 residues. CDR3 DNA: TGTGCCAGCAGCTTGAGGTGGGACAGGGGCGCAGGTACGCAGTATTTT. Amino acids: CASSLRWDRGAGTQYF.

Notes on this clonotype: At one end the junction does not follow the germline gene, possibly because of a read error. This chain uses TRBV6-1 with TRBJ2-3; TRBD2 agrees at 8 bases. Germline lookup yields CDR1 MNHNS and CDR2 SASEGT. The CDR3 totals 16 residues. CDR3 sequence reads: CASGEGLAGFTDTQYF. CDR3 sequence (DNA): TGTGCCAGCGGTGAAGGTCTAGCGGGCTTCACAGATACGCAGTATTTT.

This clonotype has at least ten counts. J is TRBJ2-3 and V is TRBV7-2, with 10 bases lining up with TRBD2. Germline lookup yields CDR1 SGHTA and CDR2 FQGNSA. The CDR3 totals 14 residues. Unmatched junction bases numbered 5, after V lost 8 bases and J lost 3 bases. CDR3 sequence reads: CASGPSGRTDTQYF. The CDR3 nucleotides read TGTGCCAGCGGCCCTAGCGGGAGAACAGATACGCAGTATTTT.

This clonotype was counted many times. The genes are TRBV28 and TRBJ1-2; weak D call: TRBD1 (5 bases). Germline CDR1 reads MDHEN; CDR2 reads SYDVKM. Trimming pared 7 bases from V and 4 bases from J, leaving 25 bases between. The CDR3 is 17 residues long. The CDR3: CASTGGGTPPDGYGYTF. The DNA of the CDR3 is TGTGCCAGCACCGGGGGAGGGACTCCACCCGATGGCTATGGCTACACCTTC.

This clonotype has a count of ten or more. V usage is TRBV10-2 and J usage is TRBJ2-7; D is ambiguous. Trimming pared 6 bases from V and 5 bases from J, leaving 2 bases between. Germline lookup yields CDR1 WSHSY and CDR2 SAAADI. The CDR3 loop spans 9 amino acids. CDR3 residues: CASSHEQYF. The CDR3 nucleotides read TGCGCCAGCAGCCACGAGCAGTACTTC.

This clonotype was seen at least ten times. The chain recombines TRBV6-5 with TRBJ2-3, with TRBD1 matching 9 bases. V shed 6 bases, J shed 3 bases, and the junction held 7 bases outside the gene matches. Germline V gene sequence: CDR1 MNHEY, CDR2 SVGAGI. CDR3 length equals 15 residues. DNA for the CDR3: TGTGCCAGCAGCCCACCCGGGACAGGGACAGATACGCAGTATTTT. It yields the protein CASSPPGTGTDTQYF.

This clonotype has at least ten counts. The V and J genes are TRBV7-9 and TRBJ2-7, with TRBD2 matching over 12 bases. This CDR3 contains 16 residues. Germline assignment: CDR1 SEHNR and CDR2 FQNEAQ (reference sequence). V lost 5 bases to trimming and J lost 4 bases; unmatched junction nucleotides: 9. CDR3 bases: TGTGCCAGCAGCCCAGCCCGCACTAGCGGGAGGTACGAGCAGTACTTC. Translated, it gives CASSPARTSGRYEQYF.

The chain carries TRBV10-1 and TRBJ2-4; 7 positions match TRBD2. Germline-derived CDR1 and CDR2 are WNHNN and SYGVQD (reference sequence). This CDR3 is built from 17 residues. V was clipped by 0 bases and J by 0 bases; unmatched bases: 5. The CDR3 sequence: CASSESRSGVAKNIQYF. Written as DNA, the CDR3 is TGCGCCAGCAGTGAGTCTCGCAGCGGGGTAGCCAAAAACATTCAGTACTTC.

The CDR3, as DNA: TGTGCCAGCAGCGCAGCGGGACTAGCGGTAACCGCGCAGTACTTC. It yields the protein CASSAAGLAVTAQYF. The chain combines TRBV9 with TRBJ2-7; 11 bases map to TRBD2. This CDR3 contains 15 residues. Per germline, CDR1 SGDLS and CDR2 YYNGEE. V shed 3 bases and J 9 bases; nucleotides not matched to a gene: 11.

The chain employs TRBV18 and TRBJ2-3; the match to TRBD1 covers 7 bases. V lost 3 bases, J lost 11 bases, and 8 bases stayed unmatched. Germline CDR1 reads KGHSH; CDR2 reads LQKENI. This CDR3 is 13 amino acids long. The CDR3 spells CASSPRQGIEQYF. Written as DNA, the CDR3 is TGTGCCAGCTCACCTAGACAGGGAATCGAGCAGTATTTT.

To note about this clonotype: A much larger clonotype is one base distant, so this may be a read error. The chain has TRBV5-1 and TRBJ2-7; TRBD1 agrees at 11 bases. The CDR3 sequence is 13 residues long. Germline V lookup: CDR1 SGHRS, CDR2 YFSETQ. Here the CDR3 DNA reads TGCGCCAGCACTAGGACAGGGGGCTACGACCAGTACTTC. Translation: CASTRTGGYDQYF.

The chain is built from TRBV27 and TRBJ2-5; TRBD1 agrees at 7 bases. The CDR3 covers 15 residues. The germline gives CDR1 MNHEY, CDR2 SMNVEV (reference sequence). Trimming took 7 bases from V and 1 from J; bases not matched to a gene: 9. The CDR3 region is CASNHQGQFQETQYF. The CDR3 region has the DNA TGTGCCAGCAACCACCAGGGACAGTTCCAAGAGACCCAGTACTTC.

In this sample, this clonotype turned up once. The chain employs TRBV10-3 and TRBJ1-2; D remains unclear. Deletions cut 4 bases from V and 8 bases from J, with 14 bases between. The CDR3 has 13 amino acids. Germline assignment: CDR1 ENHRY and CDR2 SYGVKD. This chain's CDR3 is CAISGSTVEGYTF. CDR3 nucleotide sequence: TGTGCCATCAGTGGAAGCACAGTCGAGGGCTACACCTTC.

This clonotype was seen many times. The chain couples TRBV7-6 to TRBJ1-3, with a tentative D call TRBD1 (5 bases). The CDR3 is 14 amino acids. V was clipped by 3 bases and J by 0 bases, with 6 bases between them. CDR1 and CDR2 (germline): SGHVS, FNYEAQ. The CDR3, as DNA: TGTGCCAGCAGCTTGACAGTCTCTGGAAACACCATATATTTT. Its translation: CASSLTVSGNTIYF. Full variable domain (rest looked up from reference TRBV7-6 and TRBJ1-3): GAGVSQSPRYKVTKRGQDVALRCDPISGHVSLYWYRQALGQGPEFLTYFNYEAQQDKSGLPNDRFSAERPEGSISTLTIQRTEQRDSAMYRCASSLTVSGNTIYFGEGSWLTVV.

This clonotype appeared a few times. This rearrangement joins TRBV6-5 to TRBJ2-1; 14 nucleotides match TRBD2. The J segment lost 4 bases and the V segment lost 5 bases, leaving 7 bases of the junction unmatched. The CDR3 consists of 17 residues. In germline, CDR1 is MNHEY, CDR2 SVGAGI. Here the CDR3 reads CASSHFGLAGGYNEQFF. In DNA, the CDR3 is TGTGCCAGCAGTCACTTTGGACTAGCGGGAGGTTACAATGAGCAGTTCTTC.

This clonotype was observed at least ten times. The chain carries TRBV18 and TRBJ2-1; D possibly corresponds to TRBD2 (5 bases). V lost 6 bases and J lost 9, with 12 bases in between. CDR1 and CDR2 (germline): KGHSH, LQKENI. This CDR3 is built from 12 residues. The CDR3 sequence: CASSPASIEQFF. The CDR3 coding sequence is TGTGCCAGCTCGCCCGCTAGCATTGAGCAGTTCTTC. The full variable domain, rest sourced from reference TRBV18 and TRBJ2-1, is NAGVMQNPRHLVRRRGQEARLRCSPMKGHSHVYWYRQLPEEGLKFMVYLQKENIIDESGMPKERFSAEFPKEGPSILRIQQVVRGDSAAYFCASSPASIEQFFGPGTRLTVL.